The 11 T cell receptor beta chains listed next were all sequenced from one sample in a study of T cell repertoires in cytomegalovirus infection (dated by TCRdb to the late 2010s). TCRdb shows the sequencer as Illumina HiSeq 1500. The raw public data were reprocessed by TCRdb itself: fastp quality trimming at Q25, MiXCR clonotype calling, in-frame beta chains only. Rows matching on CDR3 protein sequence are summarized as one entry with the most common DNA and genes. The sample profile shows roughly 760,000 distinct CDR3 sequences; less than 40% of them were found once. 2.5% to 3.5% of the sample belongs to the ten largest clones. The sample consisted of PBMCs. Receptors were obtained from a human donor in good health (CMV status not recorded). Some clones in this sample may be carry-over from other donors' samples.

The CDR3 coding sequence is TGCGCCAGCAGCCCCTCTAGGGATGGCTACACCTTC. Translation: CASSPSRDGYTF. The rearrangement joins TRBV5-1 to TRBJ1-2; no clear D. The CDR3 is 12 amino acids. Trimming left V 4 bases short and J 6 bases short, with 10 bases between. Germline values: CDR1 SGHRS, CDR2 YFSETQ.

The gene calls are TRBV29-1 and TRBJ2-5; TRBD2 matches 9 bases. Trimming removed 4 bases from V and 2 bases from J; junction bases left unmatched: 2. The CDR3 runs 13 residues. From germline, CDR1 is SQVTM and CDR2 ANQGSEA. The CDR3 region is CSVGLAAQETQYF. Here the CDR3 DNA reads TGCAGCGTTGGACTAGCGGCACAAGAGACCCAGTACTTC.

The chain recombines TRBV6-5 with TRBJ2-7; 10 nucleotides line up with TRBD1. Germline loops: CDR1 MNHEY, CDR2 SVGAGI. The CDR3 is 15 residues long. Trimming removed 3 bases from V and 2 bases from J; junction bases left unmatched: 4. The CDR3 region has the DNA TGTGCCAGCAGTTATTCCGGACAGGGGGCCTACGAGCAGTACTTC. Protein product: CASSYSGQGAYEQYF.

CDR3 coding DNA: TGTGCCAGCCTAGGACAACCCAACACTGAAGCTTTCTTT. It codes for CASLGQPNTEAFF. This chain joins TRBV28 and TRBJ1-1; TRBD1 is a possible D gene (5 bases). The CDR3 loop spans 13 amino acids. Germline loops: CDR1 MDHEN, CDR2 SYDVKM. V was pared by 8 bases and J by 2 bases, with 12 bases between.

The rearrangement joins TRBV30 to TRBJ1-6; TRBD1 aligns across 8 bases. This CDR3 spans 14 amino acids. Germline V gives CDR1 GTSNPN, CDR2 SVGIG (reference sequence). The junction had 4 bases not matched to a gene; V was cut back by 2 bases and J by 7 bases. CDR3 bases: TGTGCCTGGAGTCGGGACAGGCAAAATTCACCCCTCCACTTT. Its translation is CAWSRDRQNSPLHF.

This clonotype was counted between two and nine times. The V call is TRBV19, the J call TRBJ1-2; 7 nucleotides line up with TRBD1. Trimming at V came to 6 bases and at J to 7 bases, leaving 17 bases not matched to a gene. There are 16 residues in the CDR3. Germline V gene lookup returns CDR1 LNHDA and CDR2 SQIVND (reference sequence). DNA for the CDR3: TGTGCCAGTAGCCGCCCCTTGACAGGGTTTGGTGGTGGCTACACCTTC. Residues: CASSRPLTGFGGGYTF.

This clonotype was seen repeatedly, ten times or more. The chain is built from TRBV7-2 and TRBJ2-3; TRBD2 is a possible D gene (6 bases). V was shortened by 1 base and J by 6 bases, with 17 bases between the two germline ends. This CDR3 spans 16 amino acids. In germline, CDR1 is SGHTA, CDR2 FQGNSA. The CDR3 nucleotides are TGTGCCAGCAGCTTAGAGGCGGGGTGGGACTGGGATACGCAGTATTTT. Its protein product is CASSLEAGWDWDTQYF.

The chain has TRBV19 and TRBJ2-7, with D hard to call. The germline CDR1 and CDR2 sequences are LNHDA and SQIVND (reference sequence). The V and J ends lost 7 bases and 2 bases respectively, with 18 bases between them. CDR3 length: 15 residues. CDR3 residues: CASTPGGVGPYEQYF. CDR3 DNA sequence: TGTGCCAGTACCCCCGGCGGTGTCGGACCCTACGAGCAGTACTTC. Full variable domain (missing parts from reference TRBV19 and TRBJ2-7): DGGITQSPKYLFRKEGQNVTLSCEQNLNHDAMYWYRQDPGQGLRLIYYSQIVNDFQKGDIAEGYSVSREKKESFPLTVTSAQKNPTAFYLCASTPGGVGPYEQYFGPGTRLTVT.

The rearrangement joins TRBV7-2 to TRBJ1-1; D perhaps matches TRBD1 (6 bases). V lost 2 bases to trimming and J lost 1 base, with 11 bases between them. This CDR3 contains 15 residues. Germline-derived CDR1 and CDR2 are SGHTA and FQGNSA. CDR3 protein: CASSLRGGENTEAFF. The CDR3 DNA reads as TGTGCCAGCAGCTTACGAGGGGGGGAGAACACTGAAGCTTTCTTT.

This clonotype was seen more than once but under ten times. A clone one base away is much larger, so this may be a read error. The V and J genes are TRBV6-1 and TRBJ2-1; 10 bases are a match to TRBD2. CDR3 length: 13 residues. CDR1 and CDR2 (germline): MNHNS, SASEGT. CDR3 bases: TGTGTCAGCAGTAAGCGGGAGGGCGGAGAGCAGTTCTTC. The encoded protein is CVSSKREGGEQFF.

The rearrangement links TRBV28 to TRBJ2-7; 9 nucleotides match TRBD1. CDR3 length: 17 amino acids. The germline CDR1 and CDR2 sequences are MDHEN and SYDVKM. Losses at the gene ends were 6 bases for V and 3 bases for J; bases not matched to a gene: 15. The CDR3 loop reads CASRPLGGQGYIYEQYF. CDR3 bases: TGTGCCAGCAGACCGCTCGGAGGACAGGGGTATATCTACGAGCAGTACTTC.